This T cell receptor beta chain was captured in a study of CD8+ T cells in alopecia areata (dated by TCRdb to 2016 to 2019). General notes on the study: The treated patients took part in an open-label pilot trial in which moderate-to-severe alopecia areata was treated with oral tofacitinib at 5 to 10 mg twice daily. Biopsies were taken from tofacitinib-treated patients at baseline and again at 4 and 24 weeks into treatment, and several of those patients also had a later scalp biopsy. Human TCRbeta sequencing covered scalp tissue and sorted CD4+ and CD8+ peripheral blood T cells from patchy and totalis/universalis alopecia areata patients and healthy controls. In both human patients and the C3H/HeJ mouse model, the study applied high-throughput TCRbeta sequencing to look at T cell clonal expansion in alopecia areata. Scalp clonality was compared across normal scalp (n=4), patchy alopecia areata scalp (n=8), and alopecia totalis/universalis scalp (n=8). TCRbeta CDR3 regions were amplified by immunoSEQ multiplex PCR using 35 Vbeta forward and 13 Jbeta reverse primers. Tofacitinib was given for 6 to 18 months, followed by 6 months of follow-up off drug to assess delayed response and recurrence. RNA was extracted with the PAXgene miRNA kit for fixed scalp, the miRNeasy kit for PBMCs, and the RNeasy kit for mouse skin. For the treated patients, the SALT score, which quantifies what percentage of scalp surface area is affected, served as the measure of disease severity. What the work shows at the level of the full study, not this receptor alone: Scalp clonality and the number of expanded CD8+ clones among the top 100 scalp clones were significantly decreased by tofacitinib. Many expanded lesional clones were found to persist in scalp and blood during tofacitinib treatment, and relapse after treatment cessation may be partly explained by this persistence. Because the treated cohort was small and had only one nonresponder, larger studies are needed to examine links between baseline CD8+ expansion and response. Shared TCR sequences between patients were less evident than in mice, which may be partly attributable to HLA diversity in the patient population. Lesional scalp, especially in alopecia totalis/universalis, showed higher clonality and more expanded CD8+ clones than normal scalp, suggesting antigenic drive. Scalp TCR repertoire analysis is complicated because resident alphabeta T cells in normal human skin are also sequenced, whereas mouse skin is dominated by gammadelta T cells.

Explained via the paper, the treatment or condition label denotes: oral pan-JAK inhibitor, 5-10 mg twice daily. From alopecia areata patients, peripheral blood was collected along with lesional scalp punch biopsies. PBMCs were isolated by density centrifugation and stained for CD3, CD4 and CD8, after which CD4+ and CD8+ T cells were sorted on a FACSAria. Receptor libraries were prepared by the immunoSEQ multiplex PCR assay. To provide template for TCR sequencing, every sample had RNA extracted and reverse transcribed into cDNA. First-strand cDNA was synthesized with SuperScript III using a 2:1 mix of oligo-dT and random hexamers. A synthetic immune receptor repertoire was used to measure amplification bias, and any remaining bias was corrected computationally. Concerning the study's data processing: Raw reads were preprocessed to remove errors, and CDR3 was defined by IMGT conventions from the conserved cysteine to phenylalanine. To get clonality, Shannon entropy was normalized by log2 of the number of productive unique TCRs and the result was subtracted from 1. CD4 or CD8 identity of scalp clones was inferred by cross-referencing scalp TCRbeta sequences with sorted blood CD4 and CD8 repertoires. TCRdb holds this immuneACCESS table with in-frame rearrangements only. Some clones are missing; in checked studies, unresolved V genes explain under half, and the rest has no known cause. D and trimming come from the DNA, and the V and J calls and clone size come from that table. A total of roughly 220,000 clones appear in this sample, under 40% of them only once. The biggest ten clones account for roughly 0.45% of the sample.

As for this clone: Its antigen has not been determined. No per-base quality is available; no much larger clone lies one base away.

Clipping removes 5 bases from V and 7 bases from J, with 5 as the unmatched junction base count. The cysteine opens and the phenylalanine closes a CDR3 of 13 amino acids. Only CDR3 DNA remains: 39 bases, in frame from the first base. CDR1 and CDR2, per the germline V gene, are SNHLY and FYNNEI. The chain uses TRBV2 and TRBJ1-5; 7 central nucleotides agree with TRBD1. This sequence originates from a human donor with alopecia areata. The specimen was CD4+ T cells sorted from blood, collected at approximately week 34, from a patient treated with tofacitinib. Here is the DNA: TGTGCCAGCAGTCTTACAGGGGAACAGCCCCAGCATTTT. This gives the protein CASSLTGEQPQHF.